This is a list of T cell receptor beta chains from one sample in a study of cytomegalovirus exposure and HLA in healthy donors. Only in-frame clones appear in the TCRdb table, and some are missing; sequencing was by immunoSEQ multiplex PCR. The profile shows around 180,000 clones, approximately 83% of them singletons. Sequenced: PBMCs. The receptor source for this set is a boy aged 2 to 10 in good health and CMV-seronegative. CDR3s include the opening cysteine and the closing phenylalanine or tryptophan. A D gene is named only where the DNA matches it firmly. Not all rows give a size; the values are once, few, many and, for expanded clones, a class.

CDR3aa	CDR3nt	d_gene	abundance	v_gene	j_gene
CASSQQGSGNTIYF	TGCGCCAGCAGCCAACAGGGATCTGGAAACACCATATATTTT	-	-	TRBV5-1	TRBJ1-3
CASSRTSGSSYEQYF	TGTGCCAGCAGTCGTACTAGCGGAAGCTCCTACGAGCAGTACTTC	TRBD2	-	TRBV6-6	TRBJ2-7
CAWSGAVRTGELFF	TGTGCCTGGAGTGGGGCAGTTAGAACCGGGGAGCTGTTTTTT	-	-	TRBV30	TRBJ2-2
CASSLRIDRPANYGYTF	TGTGCCAGCAGCTTACGAATAGACAGACCGGCTAACTATGGCTACACCTTC	-	-	TRBV7-9	TRBJ1-2
CASSLRGASGNTIYF	TGTGCCAGTAGTCTCAGGGGCGCCTCTGGAAACACCATATATTTT	-	-	TRBV19	TRBJ1-3
CASSPTTGTYGYTF	TGTGCCAGCAGCCCGACGACAGGGACCTATGGCTACACCTTC	TRBD1	-	TRBV7-2	TRBJ1-2
CASSQESRGSTEAFF	TGCGCCAGCAGCCAAGAATCAAGGGGAAGCACTGAAGCTTTCTTT	-	few	TRBV4-3	TRBJ1-1
CASKAGGNEKLFF	TGTGCCAGTAAGGCAGGGGGAAATGAAAAACTGTTTTTT	TRBD1	-	TRBV19	TRBJ1-4
CAISLPSGDDGYTF	TGTGCCATCAGCCTTCCTTCAGGGGACGACGGCTACACCTTC	-	-	TRBV10-3	TRBJ1-2
CASSLGGRAPQETQYF	TGTGCCAGCAGTTTAGGCGGCAGGGCGCCCCAAGAGACCCAGTACTTC	-	-	TRBV28	TRBJ2-5
CASRERSSYEQYF	TGTGCCAGCAGGGAGAGGAGTTCCTACGAGCAGTACTTC	-	-	TRBV6-6	TRBJ2-7
CASSLDARGTDTQYF	TGTGCCAGCAGCTTAGACGCCCGGGGCACAGATACGCAGTATTTT	-	-	TRBV11-3	TRBJ2-3
CASRDIGGPLDYGYTF	TGTGCCAGCAGGGACATCGGGGGACCACTTGACTATGGCTACACCTTC	-	-	TRBV6-6	TRBJ1-2
CASSKAGMNAEAFF	TGTGCCAGCAGCAAGGCAGGGATGAACGCTGAAGCTTTCTTT	-	-	TRBV9	TRBJ1-1
CASSLWQGGSGNTIYF	TGCGCCAGCAGCTTGTGGCAGGGTGGCTCTGGAAACACCATATATTTT	-	-	TRBV5-1	TRBJ1-3
CASSSPSATYNEQFF	TGTGCCAGCAGTTCCCCTAGCGCAACCTACAATGAGCAGTTCTTC	-	-	TRBV25-1	TRBJ2-1
CASAEGAMNTEAFF	TGTGCCTCAGCTGAGGGGGCCATGAACACTGAAGCTTTCTTT	TRBD1	-	TRBV6-5	TRBJ1-1
CASSLSLAVGGEQFF	TGTGCCAGCAGCTTAAGCCTAGCGGTAGGGGGTGAGCAGTTCTTC	-	once	TRBV7-3	TRBJ2-1
CASSFSRVSDTEAFF	TGTGCCAGCAGCTTCTCCAGGGTTTCGGACACTGAAGCTTTCTTT	-	once	TRBV11-2	TRBJ1-1
CSVGQGWNEQFF	TGCAGCGTTGGACAGGGATGGAATGAGCAGTTCTTC	TRBD1	-	TRBV29-1	TRBJ2-1